This T cell receptor beta chain emerged from a study of Ad26.COV2.S vaccination and SARS-CoV-2 variants (dated by TCRdb to 2020 to 2022). At the level of the whole study: Donors in the vaccine arm were drawn from COV1001, a phase I-IIa trial of Ad26.COV2.S in healthy adults that was multicentre, randomized, double-blind and placebo-controlled. Investigators did not know the trial group allocation while performing experiments and assessing outcomes. TCRbeta repertoire sequencing served as the tool for gauging how specific and how broad the SARS-CoV-2-reactive T cell receptors were following Ad26.COV2.S vaccination. Ad26.COV2.S was given intramuscularly at 5x10^10 or 1x10^11 viral particles, as a single shot or as two shots 56 days apart. Participants in the trial were split at random into five groups of five each, receiving low-dose or high-dose Ad26.COV2.S once or twice, or else placebo on both occasions. The TCR-sequenced set comprised approximately 30 samples: around 20 Ad26.COV2.S vaccine recipients, 5 placebo recipients and 8 SARS-CoV-2 convalescent individuals. Findings and caveats that apply to the study as a whole: Substantial breadth of spike-specific CD8+ and CD4+ T cell responses was reported after vaccination. Ad26.COV2.S recipients had higher spike-specific TCR breadth than placebo recipients (P = 0.0014). The study lacked the statistical power to compare responses across vaccine doses or regimens. Vaccine and placebo recipients had similar non-spike TCR breadth, a finding consistent with the vaccine containing only spike. The authors noted that the TCR breadth and depth analyses may have underestimated total T cell responses.

The junction carries 22 bases between V and J, which are trimmed by 3 bases and 8 bases respectively. The germline V gene sets CDR1 to MGHDK and CDR2 to SYGVNS. Including cysteine and phenylalanine, the CDR3 has 17 amino acids. The kept DNA is CDR3 alone, 51 bases in frame from the first base. Notes on this clone: Its antigen remains unidentified. Base qualities are not provided; no much larger clone lies one nucleotide away.

The treatment or condition label here, explained by the study, means: roughly 18 received Ad26.COV2.S at low or high dose, single or two shots; five or six received placebo; per-sample allocation not given. Repertoires of vaccine and placebo recipients were sequenced from samples collected on day 63 after the first injection. Cohort 1b enrolled fewer than 30 adults aged 18-55 years at a single site in Boston, USA, between 29 July and 7 August 2020. Ad26.COV2.S was a replication-incompetent adenovirus type 26 vector that expressed a prefusion-stabilized SARS-CoV-2 spike protein derived from the original Wuhan strain. TCRbeta CDR3 regions were sequenced with the immunoSEQ Assay. After extraction, genomic DNA underwent amplification by bias-controlled multiplex PCR, followed by high-throughput sequencing. The authors' pipeline ran thus. To quantify the absolute abundance of every unique TCRbeta CDR3 region, sequences were collapsed and filtered. T cell fraction was estimated by normalizing TCRbeta template counts to usable DNA, which was measured by amplifying reference genes present in all nucleated cells. Repertoire TCRs were annotated as SARS-CoV-2-specific by exact matching of V gene, CDR3 amino acid sequence and J gene to a known reactive TCR set. The reference SARS-CoV-2 TCR set was derived from MIRA and filtered for enrichment in COVID-19-positive ImmuneCODE repertoires, a step that removed public or cross-reactive TCRs. Using the MIRA antigens, annotated TCRs were further analysed by specific ORF or by position within an ORF. Breadth was defined as annotated unique rearrangements over total unique productive rearrangements; depth was the summed frequency of those rearrangements. Group comparisons of TCR breadth used two-sided Wilcoxon rank-sum tests. Sourced from immuneACCESS, this table was stored by TCRdb with only in-frame sequences that have V and J called. A share of the clones is absent; for the studies checked, an unresolved V gene accounts for under half, and the remainder has no known explanation. The V and J calls and clone size are taken from that table; D and trimming were inferred from the DNA. Across this sample there are about 480,000 clones, with roughly 89% seen only once. The ten largest make up around 13% of the sample.

This receptor chain uses TRBV25-1 and TRBJ1-4; TRBD1 could be the D gene, as 6 bases match. Source: peripheral blood, taken in a trial of Ad26.COV2.S vaccine versus placebo. The TCR sequence derives from a person aged 18 to 59 who received the Ad26.COV2.S COVID-19 vaccine or a placebo. In nucleotide form, the sequence is TGTGCCAGCAGTGACCCATCGGGCGGGGGGCCTGGGGAAAAACTGTTTTTT. Its translation is CASSDPSGGGPGEKLFF.